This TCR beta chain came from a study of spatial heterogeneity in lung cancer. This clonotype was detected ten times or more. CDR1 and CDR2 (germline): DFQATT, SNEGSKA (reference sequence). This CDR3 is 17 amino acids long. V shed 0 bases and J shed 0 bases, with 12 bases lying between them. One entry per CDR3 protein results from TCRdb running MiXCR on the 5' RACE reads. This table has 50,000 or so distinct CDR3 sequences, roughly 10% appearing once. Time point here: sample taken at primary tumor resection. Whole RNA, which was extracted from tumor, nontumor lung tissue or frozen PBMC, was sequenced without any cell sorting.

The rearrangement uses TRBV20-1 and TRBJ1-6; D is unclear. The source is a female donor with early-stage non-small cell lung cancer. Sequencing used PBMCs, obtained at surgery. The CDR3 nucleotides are TGCAGTGCTAGAGAAGAGGCCCTCAGCTCCTATAATTCACCCCTCCACTTT. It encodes CSAREEALSSYNSPLHF.